Below are 8 T cell receptor beta chains sequenced from a single sample in a study of beta chain features in type 1 diabetes. All of the isolated RNA was reverse transcribed, so expressed TCRB transcripts were sequenced. Produced via immunoSEQ multiplex PCR; TCRdb's table is partial and in-frame only. This table holds some 350,000 clones, approximately 12% found once. Their antigens are not known. Study observations and caveats: All four CD4+ subsets of Type 1 diabetes patients contained TCRB CDR3s that were moderately but significantly shorter.

Material for sequencing was naive CD4+ T cells from blood. All receptors come from a woman aged 18-35 years with type 1 diabetes.

This clone was counted only a few times. Other nucleotide sequences from this sample produce the same CDR3. This chain joins TRBV6-1 and TRBJ2-7; 12 bases line up with TRBD2. The CDR3 covers 15 residues. In germline, CDR1 is MNHNS, CDR2 SASEGT. V lost 5 bases and J lost 4; bases outside the gene matches: 6. This CDR3 reads CASSLLAGGSYEQYV. Here the CDR3 DNA reads TGTGCCAGCAGTCTACTAGCGGGAGGCTCATACGAGCAGTACGTC.

The chain has TRBV14 and TRBJ2-1, with D hard to call. Looked up from germline, CDR1 is SGHDN and CDR2 is FVKESK. The CDR3 totals 15 residues. Trimming removed 4 bases at V and 0 bases at J, with 10 bases between. CDR3 protein: CASSPTMISYNEQFF. The CDR3 region has the DNA TGTGCCAGCAGCCCTACGATGATCTCCTACAATGAGCAGTTCTTC.

This clone turned up a few times. The chain joins TRBV6-5 to TRBJ2-1; D may be TRBD2 (6 bases). Trimming took off 10 bases at V and 0 bases at J, with 13 bases between the two ends. The CDR3 runs to 14 residues. From germline, CDR1 is MNHEY and CDR2 SVGAGI. The CDR3 spells CATSRGFSYNEQFF. Here the CDR3 DNA reads TGTGCCACCTCACGGGGGTTCTCCTACAATGAGCAGTTCTTC.

V usage is TRBV5-4 and J usage is TRBJ2-3; D is possibly TRBD2 (5 bases). CDR3 length: 17 residues. CDR1 is SGHNT and CDR2 is YYREEE in the germline V gene (reference sequence). The V gene lost 0 bases and the J gene lost 1 base, with 15 bases spanning the gap. Written as DNA, the CDR3 is TGTGCCAGCAGCTTGGCCGCGTCGGGGTCGGGCACAGATACGCAGTATTTT. As protein: CASSLAASGSGTDTQYF.

This clone was seen a handful of times. The chain links TRBV2 to TRBJ2-5; tentative D call: TRBD1 (6 bases). Germline values: CDR1 SNHLY, CDR2 FYNNEI. The V end was cut by 4 bases, the J end by 5 bases, with 11 bases between. The CDR3 sequence is 13 residues long. In nucleotides, the CDR3 is TGTGCCAGCAGTGCACAGGGATGGGAGACCCAGTACTTC. This translates into CASSAQGWETQYF.

This clone was observed a handful of times. The chain is built from TRBV29-1 and TRBJ2-1, with D possibly being TRBD2 (6 bases). V was trimmed by 4 bases and J by 12 bases, leaving 16 bases between them. CDR1 is SQVTM and CDR2 is ANQGSEA in the germline V gene. The CDR3 covers 12 residues. The CDR3 bases are TGCAGCGTTGGGAGCTTGGGGAGGCCGCAGTTCTTC. Encoded protein: CSVGSLGRPQFF.

This clone appeared a few times. The V and J genes are TRBV29-1 and TRBJ2-3; tentative D call: TRBD2 (6 bases). This CDR3 is 11 amino acids long. From germline, CDR1 is SQVTM and CDR2 ANQGSEA. V shed 7 bases and J shed 9 bases, with 14 bases lying between them. CDR3 protein: CSGGETWTQYF. The DNA of the CDR3 is TGCAGCGGGGGGGAGACCTGGACGCAGTATTTT.

The chain recombines TRBV28 with TRBJ1-5; tentatively, D is TRBD1 (6 bases). V lost 3 bases to trimming and J lost 4 bases, with 10 bases between them. CDR1 and CDR2 from the germline V gene are MDHEN and SYDVKM. This CDR3 spans 14 amino acids. CDR3 nucleotides: TGTGCCAGCAGTTTGATTCAGGGGAATCAGCCCCAGCATTTT. Translation: CASSLIQGNQPQHF. The full variable domain, rest sourced from reference TRBV28 and TRBJ1-5, is DVKVTQSSRYLVKRTGEKVFLECVQDMDHENMFWYRQDPGLGLRLIYFSYDVKMKEKGDIPEGYSVSREKKERFSLILESASTNQTSMYLCASSLIQGNQPQHFGDGTRLSIL.